This TCR beta chain derives from a study of T cell repertoires in cytomegalovirus infection. This clonotype was seen ten or more times. V lost 5 bases to trimming and J lost 7 bases; unmatched junction nucleotides: 13. Germline assignment: CDR1 SGHVS and CDR2 FNYEAQ. There are 15 residues in the CDR3. MiXCR, run by TCRdb on the reads, gives a single entry per CDR3 protein. The sample consists of around 260,000 distinct CDR3 sequences, roughly 10% of them appearing once. This TCR was sampled from a human donor in good health (CMV status not recorded). Some clones in this sample may be carry-over from other donors' samples. The chain has TRBV7-6 and TRBJ2-7, with TRBD1 matching 8 bases. The material sequenced was PBMCs. CDR3 sequence reads: CASSLGGQGYGEQYF. CDR3 nucleotides: TGTGCCAGCAGCCTCGGAGGACAGGGTTATGGGGAGCAGTACTTC. Full variable domain (missing parts from reference TRBV7-6 and TRBJ2-7): GAGVSQSPRYKVTKRGQDVALRCDPISGHVSLYWYRQALGQGPEFLTYFNYEAQQDKSGLPNDRFSAERPEGSISTLTIQRTEQRDSAMYRCASSLGGQGYGEQYFGPGTRLTVT.